These 28 T cell receptor beta chains were all obtained from the same sample, sequenced in a study of cytomegalovirus exposure and HLA in healthy donors. PCR primers comprised 60 Vbeta and 13 Jbeta primers. TCRdb keeps only in-frame clones here, not all; method: immunoSEQ multiplex PCR. The data show around 250,000 clones, about 81% seen once. The sequencing input was PBMCs. The receptors derive from a woman aged 55-69 years in good health and CMV-seropositive.

This chain's CDR3 is CAGQRGSTDTQYF. DNA of the CDR3: TGTGCCGGCCAGCGGGGTAGCACAGATACGCAGTATTTT. V and J are TRBV2 and TRBJ2-3, with 7 nucleotides matching TRBD2. This CDR3 is 13 amino acids long. The trim removed 11 bases at V and 0 bases at J, leaving 5 bases unmatched. Germline loops: CDR1 SNHLY, CDR2 FYNNEI.

J is TRBJ1-2 and V is TRBV14; 8 nucleotides agree with TRBD1. Unmatched junction bases numbered 8, after V lost 4 bases and J lost 4 bases. This CDR3 is built from 15 residues. CDR1 is SGHDN and CDR2 is FVKESK in the germline V gene. The CDR3 is CASSPLRGPVYGYTF. The CDR3 DNA sequence: TGTGCCAGCAGCCCGCTCAGGGGGCCGGTCTATGGCTACACCTTC.

The rearrangement joins TRBV6-5 to TRBJ2-5; tentative D call: TRBD2 (6 bases). Germline loops: CDR1 MNHEY, CDR2 SVGAGI. V was clipped by 7 bases and J by 11 bases, with 23 bases between them. The CDR3 extends over 14 amino acids. The CDR3 reads CASMASVAIGEQYF. The DNA of the CDR3 is TGTGCCAGCATGGCTAGCGTTGCTATAGGGGAGCAGTACTTC.

This chain connects TRBV10-3 to TRBJ1-2, with 7 bases aligning to TRBD1. V lost 6 bases and J lost 4; bases outside the gene matches: 5. Germline V lookup: CDR1 ENHRY, CDR2 SYGVKD. This CDR3 spans 13 amino acids. Here the CDR3 reads CAISRDSGYGYTF. The CDR3 nucleotides read TGTGCCATCAGCCGGGACAGCGGCTATGGCTACACCTTC.

The CDR3 region has the DNA TGTGCCAGCAGCCGATTGAGGGTAGAGACCCAGTACTTC. It yields the protein CASSRLRVETQYF. This chain uses TRBV7-3 with TRBJ2-5, with D possibly matching TRBD2 (5 bases). CDR3 length equals 13 residues. From germline, CDR1 is SGHTA and CDR2 FQGTGA. Deletions cut 5 bases from V and 4 bases from J, with 11 bases between.

V and J are TRBV6-1 and TRBJ2-7, with a tentative D call TRBD1 (7 bases). Germline lookup yields CDR1 MNHNS and CDR2 SASEGT. Deletions cut 6 bases from V and 2 bases from J, with 8 bases between. This CDR3 spans 12 amino acids. The chain's CDR3 is CASSRGAYEQYF. The CDR3 nucleotides are TGTGCCAGCAGCAGGGGGGCCTACGAGCAGTACTTC.

This chain uses TRBV25-1 with TRBJ2-7; a possible D gene is TRBD2 (7 bases). Trimming shortened V by 8 bases and J by 2 bases, and 16 bases separated the two germline ends. There are 14 residues in the CDR3. The germline CDR1 and CDR2 sequences are MGHDK and SYGVNS. The CDR3 protein is CASSSGEGAYEQYF. The CDR3 DNA sequence: TGTGCCAGCTCCTCAGGGGAGGGTGCCTACGAGCAGTACTTC.

This clone has only one observation. The J gene is TRBJ1-2, the V gene TRBV28, with D hard to call. V dropped 4 bases and J dropped 4 bases, with 13 bases sitting between them. Germline CDR1 and CDR2: MDHEN and SYDVKM. The CDR3 totals 14 residues. The DNA for the CDR3 is TGTGCCAGCAGTTCCTCCGCAACGGGCTATGGCTACACCTTC. Its translation is CASSSSATGYGYTF.

The gene calls are TRBV19 and TRBJ2-1; a weak D match, TRBD2 (6 bases). From germline, CDR1 is LNHDA and CDR2 SQIVND (reference sequence). This CDR3 spans 15 amino acids. V was shortened by 8 bases and J by 0 bases, with 14 bases between the two germline ends. Written as DNA, the CDR3 is TGTGCCAGTTCCCGGAGGGAGAGCTCCTACAATGAGCAGTTCTTC. Encoded protein: CASSRRESSYNEQFF.

The chain employs TRBV5-4 and TRBJ2-7; 11 bases agree with TRBD2. The V gene's germline CDR1 is SGHNT and CDR2 YYREEE (reference sequence). The CDR3 is 15 amino acids. J lost 3 bases, V lost 3 bases, and 5 bases had no gene match. CDR3 residues: CASSYTSGSLYEQYF. For the CDR3, the DNA is TGTGCCAGCAGCTACACTAGCGGGAGCCTCTACGAGCAGTACTTC.

In this sample, this clone turned up once. The V call is TRBV6-6, the J call TRBJ1-1; 8 positions match TRBD1. With 4 bases clipped from V and 5 bases from J, the junction kept 6 bases outside the gene matches. The germline CDR1 and CDR2 sequences are MNHNY and SVGAGI (reference sequence). CDR3 length equals 14 residues. CDR3 bases: TGTGCCAGCAGTTTTAAACAGGGGGTAACTGAAGCTTTCTTT. This sequence encodes CASSFKQGVTEAFF.

The rearrangement uses TRBV30 and TRBJ2-3; the match to TRBD2 covers 7 bases. The CDR3 runs 14 residues. V lost 3 bases, J lost 0 bases, and 3 bases stayed unmatched. Germline V gene lookup returns CDR1 GTSNPN and CDR2 SVGIG (reference sequence). The CDR3 bases are TGTGCCTGGAGAAGAGCGGGGAGCACAGATACGCAGTATTTT. Translation: CAWRRAGSTDTQYF.

The chain combines TRBV6-1 with TRBJ1-5, with TRBD1 matching over 10 bases. The V and J ends lost 7 bases and 5 bases, in that order; junction bases with no gene match: 5. The germline V gene encodes CDR1 MNHNS and CDR2 SASEGT. The CDR3 has 14 amino acids. The CDR3 reads CASTGTGADQPQHF. For the CDR3, the DNA is TGTGCCAGCACGGGGACAGGGGCCGATCAGCCCCAGCATTTT.

The V gene is TRBV9, the J gene TRBJ2-3, with D possibly being TRBD1 (5 bases). There are 14 residues in the CDR3. Trimming cost V 3 bases and J 8 bases, with 16 bases left between them. Germline-derived CDR1 and CDR2 are SGDLS and YYNGEE. Here the CDR3 DNA reads TGTGCCAGCAGCGCGAGCTCAGGGCCAGGTACGCAGTATTTT. It translates to CASSASSGPGTQYF.

The J gene is TRBJ2-3, the V gene TRBV29-1; a weak D match, TRBD1 (5 bases). CDR3 length: 12 amino acids. Germline CDR1 reads SQVTM; CDR2 reads ANQGSEA. V lost 1 base to trimming and J lost 4 bases, with 6 bases between them. The CDR3 loop is CSVEATADTQYF. The DNA of the CDR3 is TGCAGCGTTGAAGCGACAGCAGATACGCAGTATTTT.

The chain has TRBV18 and TRBJ2-5; D perhaps matches TRBD2 (6 bases). The V and J ends lost 5 bases and 5 bases respectively, with 15 bases between them. Germline CDR1 is KGHSH and CDR2 is LQKENI. CDR3 length: 14 amino acids. Written as DNA, the CDR3 is TGTGCCAGCTCAGCCACGGGAGTTTTGGAGACCCAGTACTTC. It specifies CASSATGVLETQYF. The full variable domain, rest sourced from reference TRBV18 and TRBJ2-5, is NAGVMQNPRHLVRRRGQEARLRCSPMKGHSHVYWYRQLPEEGLKFMVYLQKENIIDESGMPKERFSAEFPKEGPSILRIQQVVRGDSAAYFCASSATGVLETQYFGPGTRLLVL.

The chain couples TRBV7-3 to TRBJ2-7, with D possibly TRBD2 on 5 matching bases. The germline V and J ends were trimmed by 3 bases and 0 bases, with 6 bases remaining between them. From germline, CDR1 is SGHTA and CDR2 FQGTGA. This CDR3 is built from 13 residues. Written as DNA, the CDR3 is TGTGCCAGCAGCTTCGGGATCTCCTACGAGCAGTACTTC. It yields the protein CASSFGISYEQYF. Looking up the rest from reference TRBV7-3 and TRBJ2-7 gives the full variable domain: GAGVSQTPSNKVTEKGKYVELRCDPISGHTALYWYRQSLGQGPEFLIYFQGTGAADDSGLPNDRFFAVRPEGSVSTLKIQRTERGDSAVYLCASSFGISYEQYFGPGTRLTVT.

The chain employs TRBV6-5 and TRBJ1-3; 8 bases agree with TRBD1. The CDR3 has 15 amino acids. CDR1 is MNHEY and CDR2 is SVGAGI in the germline V gene. Trimming removed 2 bases from V and 4 bases from J; junction bases left unmatched: 4. CDR3 bases: TGTGCCAGCAGTTACGGGACAGGCCTAGGAAACACCATATATTTT. It is translated as CASSYGTGLGNTIYF.

The rearrangement links TRBV18 to TRBJ2-1; 11 bases are shared with TRBD1. CDR3 length: 15 residues. The germline gives CDR1 KGHSH, CDR2 LQKENI. Trimming cost V 5 bases and J 4 bases; bases outside gene matches: 4. The CDR3 loop reads CASSSGTGGYNEQFF. The CDR3, as DNA: TGTGCCAGCTCATCCGGGACAGGGGGATACAATGAGCAGTTCTTC.

The chain joins TRBV28 to TRBJ2-2; the match to TRBD2 covers 10 bases. J was trimmed by 3 bases and V by 5 bases; bases with no gene match: 9. Per germline, CDR1 MDHEN and CDR2 SYDVKM. This CDR3 region has 17 residues. DNA for the CDR3: TGTGCCAGCAGTCCTATTCGACTAGCGGGCCACACCGGGGAGCTGTTTTTT. It yields the protein CASSPIRLAGHTGELFF.

The chain uses TRBV15 and TRBJ2-2; 8 bases align to TRBD2. The CDR3 is 16 residues long. CDR1 and CDR2 (germline): LNHNV, YYDKDF (reference sequence). V dropped 5 bases and J dropped 4; count of bases not matched to a gene: 9. The CDR3 sequence: CATSVLGLAGTGELFF. The CDR3 nucleotides read TGTGCCACCAGCGTATTAGGACTAGCTGGCACCGGGGAGCTGTTTTTT.

In its sample, this clone was seen a few times. V and J are TRBV6-1 and TRBJ1-5; 11 bases align to TRBD1. V was pared by 5 bases and J by 6 bases, with 3 bases of the junction left unmatched. This CDR3 region has 14 residues. Germline lookup yields CDR1 MNHNS and CDR2 SASEGT. The CDR3 spells CASSLDRGRQPQHF. As DNA, the CDR3 is TGTGCCAGCAGTTTGGACAGGGGGCGTCAGCCCCAGCATTTT.

Concerning this clone itself: One end of the junction does not line up with germline, which may come from a read error. V gene TRBV5-5 combines with J gene TRBJ1-1; D gene unclear. The length of the CDR3 is 15 residues. Germline CDR1 is SGHKS and CDR2 is YYEKEE (reference sequence). CDR3 nucleotide sequence: TGTGCCAGCGGCTTAATGACATCCTTAGTCCGAGAAGCTTTCTTT. Its translation: CASGLMTSLVREAFF.

The chain combines TRBV6-6 with TRBJ2-5, with a weak D call TRBD2 (5 bases). Germline V gene sequence: CDR1 MNHNY, CDR2 SVGAGI (reference sequence). CDR3 length equals 13 residues. V shed 8 bases and J shed 2 bases, with 12 bases lying between them. This CDR3 reads CASGRILQETQYF. For the CDR3, the DNA is TGTGCCAGCGGGAGAATACTACAAGAGACCCAGTACTTC.

The rearrangement uses TRBV6-1 and TRBJ1-2; D gene unclear. Deletions cut 11 bases from V and 4 bases from J, with 20 bases between. The CDR3 runs to 14 residues. The germline CDR1 and CDR2 sequences are MNHNS and SASEGT. The CDR3 DNA is TGTGCCTCAGAAGTTGGGAGGGCCACCTATGGCTACACCTTC. The encoded protein is CASEVGRATYGYTF.

Details on this clone: Other DNA sequences from this sample encode an identical CDR3 as well. This chain uses TRBV28 with TRBJ1-3; D uncertain. V lost 2 bases and J 5 bases, leaving 10 bases between the germline ends. This CDR3 contains 14 residues. The V gene's germline CDR1 is MDHEN and CDR2 SYDVKM. In nucleotides, the CDR3 is TGTGCCAGCAGTTTAAGAGGAGGGAGAAACACCATATATTTT. The encoded protein is CASSLRGGRNTIYF.

This chain links TRBV9 with TRBJ2-3, with 11 bases aligning to TRBD2. The germline V gene encodes CDR1 SGDLS and CDR2 YYNGEE. The J segment lost 0 bases and the V segment lost 0 bases, leaving 6 bases of the junction unmatched. CDR3 length: 18 residues. The CDR3 DNA reads as TGTGCCAGCAGCGTAGCTCCTCGGACTAGCGGGAGCACAGATACGCAGTATTTT. It specifies CASSVAPRTSGSTDTQYF.

The chain combines TRBV9 with TRBJ2-1, with a tentative D call TRBD1 (5 bases). Trimming took 4 bases from V and 7 from J, leaving 18 bases between them. Germline CDR1 and CDR2: SGDLS and YYNGEE. The CDR3 loop spans 15 amino acids. DNA of the CDR3: TGTGCCAGCAGCACCGGGCAGGGAAGTATGAATGAGCAGTTCTTC. Its protein product is CASSTGQGSMNEQFF.